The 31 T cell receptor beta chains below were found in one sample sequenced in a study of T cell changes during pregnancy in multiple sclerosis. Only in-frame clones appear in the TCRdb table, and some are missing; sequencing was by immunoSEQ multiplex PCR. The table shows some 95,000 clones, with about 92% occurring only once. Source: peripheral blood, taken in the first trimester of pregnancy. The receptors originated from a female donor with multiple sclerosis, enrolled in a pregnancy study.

DNA of the CDR3: TGTGCCAGCGGGACTAGCGGGAGGGCAGATACGCAGTATTTT. Residues: CASGTSGRADTQYF. This sequence joins TRBV2 and TRBJ2-3; 16 bases align to TRBD2. The CDR3 spans 14 residues. CDR1 is SNHLY and CDR2 is FYNNEI in the germline V gene. Losses at the gene ends were 8 bases for V and 4 bases for J; bases not matched to a gene: 0.

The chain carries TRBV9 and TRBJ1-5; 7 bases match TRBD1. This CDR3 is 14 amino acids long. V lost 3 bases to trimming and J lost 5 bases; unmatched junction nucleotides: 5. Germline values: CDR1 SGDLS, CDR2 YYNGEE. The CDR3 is CASSGRDSYQPQHF. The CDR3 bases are TGTGCCAGCAGCGGACGGGACAGCTATCAGCCCCAGCATTTT.

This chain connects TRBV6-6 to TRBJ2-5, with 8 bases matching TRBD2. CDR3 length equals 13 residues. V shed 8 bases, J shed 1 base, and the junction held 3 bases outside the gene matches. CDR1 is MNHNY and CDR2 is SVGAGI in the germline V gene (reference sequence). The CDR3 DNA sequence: TGTGCCAGCTCCAGCGGGAGCCAAGAGACCCAGTACTTC. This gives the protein CASSSGSQETQYF.

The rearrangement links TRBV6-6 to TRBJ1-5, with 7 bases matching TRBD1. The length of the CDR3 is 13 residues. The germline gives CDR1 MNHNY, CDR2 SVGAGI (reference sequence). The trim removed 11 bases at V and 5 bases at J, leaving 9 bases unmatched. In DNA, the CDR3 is TGTGCCGGCCGGGACAGCCAAGATCAGCCCCAGCATTTT. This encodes CAGRDSQDQPQHF.

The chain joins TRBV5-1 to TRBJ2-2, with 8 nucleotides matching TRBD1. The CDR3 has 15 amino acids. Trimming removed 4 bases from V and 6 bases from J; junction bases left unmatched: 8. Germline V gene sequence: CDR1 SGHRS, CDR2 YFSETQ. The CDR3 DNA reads TGCGCCAGCAGCCCCGGACAGGGTATGGCCGGGGAGCTGTTTTTT. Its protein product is CASSPGQGMAGELFF.

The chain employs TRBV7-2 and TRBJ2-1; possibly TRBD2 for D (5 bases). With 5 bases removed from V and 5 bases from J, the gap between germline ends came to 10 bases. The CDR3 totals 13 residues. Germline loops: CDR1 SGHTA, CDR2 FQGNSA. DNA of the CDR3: TGTGCCAGCAGCCCGTGGCGGGACAATGAGCAGTTCTTC. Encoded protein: CASSPWRDNEQFF.

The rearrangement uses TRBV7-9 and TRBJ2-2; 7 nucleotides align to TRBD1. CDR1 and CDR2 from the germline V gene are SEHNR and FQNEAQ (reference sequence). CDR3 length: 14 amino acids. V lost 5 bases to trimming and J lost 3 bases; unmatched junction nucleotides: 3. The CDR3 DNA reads TGTGCCAGCAGCGGGGGACAGTACACCGGGGAGCTGTTTTTT. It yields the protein CASSGGQYTGELFF.

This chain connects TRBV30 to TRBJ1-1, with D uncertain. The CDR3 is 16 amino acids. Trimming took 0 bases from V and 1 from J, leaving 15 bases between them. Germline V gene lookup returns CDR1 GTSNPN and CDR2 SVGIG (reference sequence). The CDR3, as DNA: TGTGCCTGGAGTGTACGGTCGGGAGGGAAGAACACTGAAGCTTTCTTT. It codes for CAWSVRSGGKNTEAFF.

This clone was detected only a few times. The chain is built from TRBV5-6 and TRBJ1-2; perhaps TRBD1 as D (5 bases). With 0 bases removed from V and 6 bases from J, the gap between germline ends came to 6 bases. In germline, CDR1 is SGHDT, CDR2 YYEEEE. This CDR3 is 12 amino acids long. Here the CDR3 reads CASSLVTDGYTF. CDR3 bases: TGTGCCAGCAGCTTGGTGACAGATGGCTACACCTTC.

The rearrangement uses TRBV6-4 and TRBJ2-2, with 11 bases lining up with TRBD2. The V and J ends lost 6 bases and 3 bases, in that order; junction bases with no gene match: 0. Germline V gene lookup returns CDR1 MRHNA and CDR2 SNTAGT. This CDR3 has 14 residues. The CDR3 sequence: CASRLAGDTGELFF. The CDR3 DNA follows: TGTGCCAGCAGACTAGCGGGAGACACCGGGGAGCTGTTTTTT.

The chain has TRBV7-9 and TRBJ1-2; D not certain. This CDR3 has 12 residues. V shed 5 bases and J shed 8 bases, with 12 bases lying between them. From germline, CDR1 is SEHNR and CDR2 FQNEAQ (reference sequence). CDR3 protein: CASSLSGRGYTF. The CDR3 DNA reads TGTGCCAGCAGCCTTAGCGGGAGAGGCTACACCTTC.

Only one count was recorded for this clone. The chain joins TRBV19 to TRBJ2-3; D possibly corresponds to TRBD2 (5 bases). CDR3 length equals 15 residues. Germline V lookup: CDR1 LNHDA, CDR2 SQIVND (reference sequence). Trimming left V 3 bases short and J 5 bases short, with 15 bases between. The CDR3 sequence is CASSMLRGPRDTQYF. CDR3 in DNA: TGTGCCAGTAGTATGCTTAGAGGGCCGAGAGATACGCAGTATTTT.

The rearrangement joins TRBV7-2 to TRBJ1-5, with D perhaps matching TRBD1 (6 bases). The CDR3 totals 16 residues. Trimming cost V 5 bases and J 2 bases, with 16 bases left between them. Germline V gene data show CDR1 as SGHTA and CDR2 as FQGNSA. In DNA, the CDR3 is TGTGCCAGCAGCCTTTCGGGCCCAGGGGGCAATCAGCCCCAGCATTTT. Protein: CASSLSGPGGNQPQHF.

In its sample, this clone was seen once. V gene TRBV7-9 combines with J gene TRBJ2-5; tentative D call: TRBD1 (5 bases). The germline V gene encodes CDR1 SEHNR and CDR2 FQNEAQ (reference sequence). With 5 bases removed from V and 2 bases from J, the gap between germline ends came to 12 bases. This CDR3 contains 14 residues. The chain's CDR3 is CASSPGRTQETQYF. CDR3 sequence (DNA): TGTGCCAGCAGCCCCGGACGGACACAAGAGACCCAGTACTTC. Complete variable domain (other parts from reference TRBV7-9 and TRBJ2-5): DTGVSQNPRHKITKRGQNVTFRCDPISEHNRLYWYRQTLGQGPEFLTYFQNEAQLEKSRLLSDRFSAERPKGSFSTLEIQRTEQGDSAMYLCASSPGRTQETQYFGPGTRLLVL.

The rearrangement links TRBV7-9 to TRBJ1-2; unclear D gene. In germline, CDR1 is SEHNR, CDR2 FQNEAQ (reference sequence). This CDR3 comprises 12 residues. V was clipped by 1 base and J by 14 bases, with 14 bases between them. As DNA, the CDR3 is TGTGCCAGCAGCTTAGGGGTGGAGAGTGAGACCTTC. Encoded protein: CASSLGVESETF.

The CDR3 sequence is CATSVSGTGDEQYF. The CDR3 DNA sequence: TGTGCCACCAGCGTCTCCGGGACAGGGGACGAGCAGTACTTC. The rearrangement joins TRBV15 to TRBJ2-7, with 10 bases that match TRBD1. Per germline, CDR1 LNHNV and CDR2 YYDKDF (reference sequence). The CDR3 has 14 residues. The ends lost 5 bases at V and 5 bases at J; junction bases unmatched: 6.

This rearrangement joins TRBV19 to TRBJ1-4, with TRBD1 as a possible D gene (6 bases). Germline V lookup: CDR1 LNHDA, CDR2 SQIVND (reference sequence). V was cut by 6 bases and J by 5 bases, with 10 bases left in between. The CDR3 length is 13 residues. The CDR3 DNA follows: TGTGCCAGTAGCAAGACAGGAAATGAAAAACTGTTTTTT. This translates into CASSKTGNEKLFF.

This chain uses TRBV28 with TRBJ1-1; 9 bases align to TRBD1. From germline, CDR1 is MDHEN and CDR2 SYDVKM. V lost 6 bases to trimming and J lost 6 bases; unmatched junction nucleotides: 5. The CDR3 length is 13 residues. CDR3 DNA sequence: TGTGCCAGCAGGGACAGGGGACGATCTGAAGCTTTCTTT. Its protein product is CASRDRGRSEAFF. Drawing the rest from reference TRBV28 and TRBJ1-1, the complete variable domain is DVKVTQSSRYLVKRTGEKVFLECVQDMDHENMFWYRQDPGLGLRLIYFSYDVKMKEKGDIPEGYSVSREKKERFSLILESASTNQTSMYLCASRDRGRSEAFFGQGTRLTVV.

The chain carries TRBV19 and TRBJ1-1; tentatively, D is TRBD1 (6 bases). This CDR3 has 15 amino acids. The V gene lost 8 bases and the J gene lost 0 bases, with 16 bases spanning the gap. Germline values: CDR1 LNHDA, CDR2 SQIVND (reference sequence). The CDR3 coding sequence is TGTGCCAGTGGGGGGGCCGAGCACGTGAACACTGAAGCTTTCTTT. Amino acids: CASGGAEHVNTEAFF.

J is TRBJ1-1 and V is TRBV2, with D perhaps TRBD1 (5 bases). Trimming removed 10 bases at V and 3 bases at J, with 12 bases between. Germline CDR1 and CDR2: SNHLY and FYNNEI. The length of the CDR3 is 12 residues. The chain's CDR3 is CATSGTYTEAFF. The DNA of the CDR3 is TGTGCCACAAGCGGGACGTACACTGAAGCTTTCTTT.

The CDR3 DNA sequence: TGTGCCAGCAGCTGGACAGGGCTAGAGACCCAGTACTTC. It yields the protein CASSWTGLETQYF. The chain combines TRBV5-8 with TRBJ2-5, with 8 nucleotides matching TRBD1. Germline loops: CDR1 SGHTS, CDR2 YDEGEE. Trimming cost V 3 bases and J 4 bases; bases outside gene matches: 2. There are 13 residues in the CDR3.

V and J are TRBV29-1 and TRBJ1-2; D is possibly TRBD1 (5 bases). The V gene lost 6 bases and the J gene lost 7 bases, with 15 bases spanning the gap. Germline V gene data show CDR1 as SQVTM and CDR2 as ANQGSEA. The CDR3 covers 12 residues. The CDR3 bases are TGCAGCGTGGTGGGGGGAAGTGGTGGCTACACCTTC. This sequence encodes CSVVGGSGGYTF.

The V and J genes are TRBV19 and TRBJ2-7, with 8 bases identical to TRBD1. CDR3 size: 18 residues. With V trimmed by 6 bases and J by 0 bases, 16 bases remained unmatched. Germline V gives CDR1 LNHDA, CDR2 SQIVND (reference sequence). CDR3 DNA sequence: TGTGCCAGTAGCCGAAAGGGGCAGGGGGCTCAAAGCTCCTACGAGCAGTACTTC. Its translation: CASSRKGQGAQSSYEQYF.

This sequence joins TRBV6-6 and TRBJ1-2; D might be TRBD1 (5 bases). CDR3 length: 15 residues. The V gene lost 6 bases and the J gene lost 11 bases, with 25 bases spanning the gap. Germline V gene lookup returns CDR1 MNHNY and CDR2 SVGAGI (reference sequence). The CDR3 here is CASSASDIGLLGYTF. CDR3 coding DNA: TGTGCCAGCAGCGCCTCGGACATCGGGCTATTAGGTTACACCTTC.

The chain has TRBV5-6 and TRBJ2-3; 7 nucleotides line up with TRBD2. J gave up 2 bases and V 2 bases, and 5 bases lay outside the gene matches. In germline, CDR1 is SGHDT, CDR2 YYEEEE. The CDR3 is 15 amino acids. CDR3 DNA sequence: TGTGCCAGCAGCTTTGGACTAGGCTACACAGATACGCAGTATTTT. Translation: CASSFGLGYTDTQYF.

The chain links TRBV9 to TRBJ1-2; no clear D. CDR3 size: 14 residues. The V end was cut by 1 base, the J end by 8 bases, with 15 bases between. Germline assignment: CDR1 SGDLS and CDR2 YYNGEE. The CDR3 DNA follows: TGTGCCAGCAGCGTAAATCCTTCCGTGTTCGGCTACACCTTC. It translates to CASSVNPSVFGYTF. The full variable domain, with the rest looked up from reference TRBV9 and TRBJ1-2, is DSGVTQTPKHLITATGQRVTLRCSPRSGDLSVYWYQQSLDQGLQFLIQYYNGEERAKGNILERFSAQQFPDLHSELNLSSLELGDSALYFCASSVNPSVFGYTFGSGTRLTVV.

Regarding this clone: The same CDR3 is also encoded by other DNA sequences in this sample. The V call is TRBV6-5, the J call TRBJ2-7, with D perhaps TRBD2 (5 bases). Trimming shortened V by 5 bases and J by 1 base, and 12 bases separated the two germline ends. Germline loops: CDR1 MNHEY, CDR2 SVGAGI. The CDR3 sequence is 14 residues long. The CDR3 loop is CASSHRGSSYEQYF. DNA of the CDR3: TGTGCCAGCAGTCACCGCGGGTCGTCCTACGAGCAGTACTTC.

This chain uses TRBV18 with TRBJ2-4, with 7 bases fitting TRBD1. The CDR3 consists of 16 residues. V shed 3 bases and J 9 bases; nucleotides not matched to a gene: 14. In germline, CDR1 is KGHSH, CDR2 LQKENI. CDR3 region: CASSPLQQGTLSIQYF. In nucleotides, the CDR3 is TGTGCCAGCTCACCTCTTCAACAGGGGACCCTTTCCATTCAGTACTTC.

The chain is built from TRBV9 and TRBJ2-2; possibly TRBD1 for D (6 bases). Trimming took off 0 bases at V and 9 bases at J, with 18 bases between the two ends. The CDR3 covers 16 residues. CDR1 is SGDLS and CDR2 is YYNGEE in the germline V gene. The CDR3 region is CASSVGSGENSRELFF. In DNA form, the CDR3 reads TGTGCCAGCAGCGTAGGATCAGGGGAGAATTCCCGGGAGCTGTTTTTT.

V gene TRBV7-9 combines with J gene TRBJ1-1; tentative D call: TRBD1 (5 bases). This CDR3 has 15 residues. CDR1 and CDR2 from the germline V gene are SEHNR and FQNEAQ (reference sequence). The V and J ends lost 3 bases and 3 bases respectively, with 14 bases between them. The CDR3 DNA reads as TGTGCCAGCAGCTTCTTGCGGGGGAGAGACACTGAAGCTTTCTTT. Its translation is CASSFLRGRDTEAFF.

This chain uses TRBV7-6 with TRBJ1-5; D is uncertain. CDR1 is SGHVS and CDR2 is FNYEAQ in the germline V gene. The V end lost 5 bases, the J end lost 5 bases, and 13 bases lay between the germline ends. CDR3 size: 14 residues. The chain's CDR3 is CASSRLGGDQPQHF. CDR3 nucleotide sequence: TGTGCCAGCAGCCGTCTTGGAGGCGATCAGCCCCAGCATTTT.